The clone carrying this T cell receptor beta chain has a count of ten or more. Its matching antigen is unknown. The data were obtained in a study of neurological immune-mediated disorders. General study points: Private repertoires in all groups were suggested by the finding that expanded clones across subjects shared no CDR3 amino acid sequences.

Unsorted libraries used 2 million PBMCs kept at -80 degrees C. 5'RACE with 10-nucleotide random UMIs produced the cDNA. TCRdb called the 5' RACE reads again in MiXCR, with one record for every CDR3 protein. The repertoire holds roughly 80,000 distinct CDR3 sequences, with roughly 18% as singletons. The CDR3 totals 13 residues. Germline V CDR1 and CDR2: SGDLS, YYNGEE. Trimming left V 3 bases short and J 3 bases short, with 9 bases between. The rearrangement links TRBV9 to TRBJ1-1; D is unclear. The receptor was isolated from a woman aged 40 to 50 in good health. Sequences were obtained from PBMCs. The DNA for the CDR3 is TGTGCCAGCAGCGGGGTAATGGACACTGAAGCTTTCTTT. Translating it yields CASSGVMDTEAFF.